This T cell receptor (beta chain) came from a study of PD-1 blockade in classical Hodgkin lymphoma. Study-wide results and caveats: When nivolumab was started under 1 year after ASCT, patients were excluded. Compared with baseline, CD4+ but not CD8+ TCR diversity had risen significantly by C4D1. Whoever responded completely had baseline diversity much like that seen in newly diagnosed patients.

For this clone: Its cognate antigen is unknown.

This table comes from immunoSEQ multiplex PCR, and its TCRdb copy is limited to in-frame clones, with some not included. The sample includes some 43,000 clones, about 85% seen only once; the top ten take about 6%. Patients all relapsed after autologous stem cell transplantation, and there was variation in brentuximab vedotin exposure. Each best response was a complete response, a partial response or progressive disease. This CDR3 comprises 14 residues. V lost 0 bases to trimming and J lost 4 bases, with 7 bases between them. Germline V gene sequence: CDR1 SGHKS, CDR2 YYEKEE (reference sequence). The sequence derives from a human donor with classical Hodgkin lymphoma. The sequencing used peripheral blood mononuclear cells (PBMCs), collected before the second cycle of nivolumab. The chain is built from TRBV5-5 and TRBJ2-2; unclear D gene. CDR3 coding DNA: TGTGCCAGCAGCTTGGTGGCAGGCACCGGGGAGCTGTTTTTT. It encodes CASSLVAGTGELFF. The variable domain in full, with the rest retrieved from reference TRBV5-5 and TRBJ2-2, is DAGVTQSPTHLIKTRGQQVTLRCSPISGHKSVSWYQQVLGQGPQFIFQYYEKEERGRGNFPDRFSARQFPNYSSELNVNALLLGDSALYLCASSLVAGTGELFFGEGSRLTVL.